One T cell receptor beta chain is described in this entry. Produced via immunoSEQ multiplex PCR; TCRdb's table is partial and in-frame only. The data hold under 300,000 clones, with roughly nine tenths observed a single time. The length of the CDR3 is 15 residues. Germline V CDR1 and CDR2: MNHEY, SVGAGI. Unmatched junction bases numbered 11, after V lost 10 bases and J lost 5 bases. The data were taken from a study of blood T cell repertoires in COVID-19. At the level of the study: PBMCs, B-cell-depleted T cells, or T cells were the source of the cDNA or gDNA that made up the material.

The rearrangement uses TRBV6-5 and TRBJ2-2, with 9 bases lining up with TRBD1. The sequenced sample consisted of PBMCs or T cells enriched from blood (not recorded which). The sequence came from a woman aged 55 to 70 who had recovered from COVID-19. The CDR3 region is CATLDRDRDTGELFF. In DNA, the CDR3 is TGTGCCACCCTCGACCGGGACAGGGATACCGGGGAGCTGTTTTTT.